This T cell receptor beta chain was profiled in a study of early T cells in non-severe SARS-CoV-2 infection. On this clonotype: This may be a read error: a much more frequent sequence differs by one nucleotide.

Each CDR3 protein is one row after TCRdb ran MiXCR on the 5' RACE reads. The data contain around 68,000 distinct CDR3 sequences, over 4.5% of them singletons. This CDR3 contains 16 residues. From germline, CDR1 is SQVTM and CDR2 ANQGSEA. V shed 5 bases and J shed 0 bases, with 17 bases lying between them. This specimen consisted of whole blood, obtained at baseline. This clonotype was obtained from an adult who was a healthcare worker with PCR-confirmed SARS-CoV-2 infection or an uninfected control (not recorded which). The chain combines TRBV29-1 with TRBJ1-3; D not resolved. CDR3 sequence: CSVCPHDGSSGNTIYF. As DNA, the CDR3 is TGCAGCGTTTGCCCACATGACGGTAGCTCTGGAAACACCATATATTTT.